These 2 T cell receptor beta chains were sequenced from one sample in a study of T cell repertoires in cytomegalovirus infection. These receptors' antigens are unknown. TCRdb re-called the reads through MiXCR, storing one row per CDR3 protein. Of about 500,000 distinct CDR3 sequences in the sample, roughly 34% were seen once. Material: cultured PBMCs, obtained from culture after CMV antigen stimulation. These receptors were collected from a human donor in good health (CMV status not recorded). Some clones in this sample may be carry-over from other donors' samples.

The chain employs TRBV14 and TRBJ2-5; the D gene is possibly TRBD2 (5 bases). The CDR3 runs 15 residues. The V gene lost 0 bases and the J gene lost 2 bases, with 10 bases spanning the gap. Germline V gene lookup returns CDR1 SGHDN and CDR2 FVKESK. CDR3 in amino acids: CASSQDPGNQETQYF. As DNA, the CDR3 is TGTGCCAGCAGCCAAGATCCGGGGAATCAAGAGACCCAGTACTTC.

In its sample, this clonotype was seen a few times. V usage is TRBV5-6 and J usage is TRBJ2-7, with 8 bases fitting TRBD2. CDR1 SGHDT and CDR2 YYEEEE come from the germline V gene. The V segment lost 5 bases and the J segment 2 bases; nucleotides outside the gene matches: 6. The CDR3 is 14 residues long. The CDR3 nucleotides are TGTGCCAGCAGTAGAAGGCGGGAGGCCTACGAGCAGTACTTC. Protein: CASSRRREAYEQYF.